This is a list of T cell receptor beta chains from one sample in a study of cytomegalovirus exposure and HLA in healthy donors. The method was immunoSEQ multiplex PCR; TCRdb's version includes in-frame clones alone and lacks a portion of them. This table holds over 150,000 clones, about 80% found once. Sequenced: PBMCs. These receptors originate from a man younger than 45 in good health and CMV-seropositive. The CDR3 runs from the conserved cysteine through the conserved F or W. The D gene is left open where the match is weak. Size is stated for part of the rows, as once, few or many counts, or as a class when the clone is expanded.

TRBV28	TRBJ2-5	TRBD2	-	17	CASSLYTSGRFQETQYF	TGTGCCAGCAGTCTATACACTAGCGGGAGGTTCCAAGAGACCCAGTACTTC
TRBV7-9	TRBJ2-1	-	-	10	CASSRNEQFF	TGTGCCAGCAGCCGGAATGAGCAGTTCTTC
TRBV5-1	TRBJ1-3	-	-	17	CASRGETGRSSGNTIYF	TGCGCCAGCAGAGGGGAAACAGGGAGAAGCTCTGGAAACACCATATATTTT
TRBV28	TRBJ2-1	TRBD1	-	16	CASTLGTGGTYNEQFF	TGTGCCAGCACCCTCGGGACAGGGGGCACCTACAATGAGCAGTTCTTC
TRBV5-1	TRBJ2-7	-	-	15	CASSLVGAAGNEQYF	TGCGCCAGCAGCTTGGTTGGAGCGGCGGGTAATGAGCAGTACTTC
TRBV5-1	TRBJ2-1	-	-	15	CASMERSSSYNEQFF	TGCGCCAGTATGGAACGCTCTAGCTCCTACAATGAGCAGTTCTTC
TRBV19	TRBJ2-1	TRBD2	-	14	CASSGGSSYNEQFF	TGTGCCAGTTCCGGGGGGAGCTCCTACAATGAGCAGTTCTTC
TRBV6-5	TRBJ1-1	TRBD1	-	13	CASRVRGLPEAFF	TGTGCCAGCAGAGTCAGGGGGCTTCCTGAAGCTTTCTTT
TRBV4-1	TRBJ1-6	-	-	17	CASSQKTGARDNSPLHF	TGCGCCAGCAGCCAAAAGACTGGGGCTAGGGATAATTCACCCCTCCACTTT
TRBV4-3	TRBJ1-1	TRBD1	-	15	CASSPRDRGITEAFF	TGCGCCAGCAGCCCCCGGGACAGGGGAATCACTGAAGCTTTCTTT
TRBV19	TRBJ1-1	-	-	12	CATRSSNTEAFF	TGTGCCACCAGGTCCTCCAACACTGAAGCTTTCTTT
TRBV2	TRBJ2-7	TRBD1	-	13	CAINRDRGPEQYF	TGTGCCATAAATCGGGACAGGGGTCCCGAGCAGTACTTC
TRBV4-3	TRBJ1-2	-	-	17	CASSQDWAGALDTGYTF	TGCGCCAGCAGCCAAGATTGGGCGGGGGCGCTGGATACTGGCTACACCTTC
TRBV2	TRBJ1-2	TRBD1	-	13	CASRQGSIYGYTF	TGTGCCAGCAGACAGGGGTCGATCTATGGCTACACCTTC
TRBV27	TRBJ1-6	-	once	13	CASSPRSNSPLHF	TGTGCCAGCAGCCCCAGGTCCAATTCACCCCTCCACTTT
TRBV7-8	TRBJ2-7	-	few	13	CASSTRQYYEQYF	TGTGCCAGCAGCACCCGACAGTACTACGAGCAGTACTTC
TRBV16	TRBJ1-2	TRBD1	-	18	CASSQPKGDRGLFDGYTF	TGTGCCAGCAGCCAACCGAAAGGTGACAGGGGGCTATTTGATGGCTACACCTTC
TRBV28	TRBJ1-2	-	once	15	CASTEDRGTSWGYTF	TGTGCCAGCACCGAAGATAGGGGGACCTCTTGGGGCTACACCTTC
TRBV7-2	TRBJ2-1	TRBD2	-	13	CASSSGLAAGQFF	TGTGCCAGCAGCTCAGGACTAGCGGCCGGGCAGTTCTTC
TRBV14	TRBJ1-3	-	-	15	CASSQQGFAGNTIYF	TGTGCCAGCAGCCAACAGGGATTCGCTGGAAACACCATATATTTT
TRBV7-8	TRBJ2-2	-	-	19	CASSLEGRGYILNTGELFF	TGTGCCAGCAGCTTAGAGGGCAGGGGTTACATCCTGAACACCGGGGAGCTGTTTTTT
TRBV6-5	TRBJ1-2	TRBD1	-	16	CASSYYQTGGYYGYTF	TGTGCCAGCAGTTACTATCAGACAGGGGGTTACTATGGCTACACCTTC
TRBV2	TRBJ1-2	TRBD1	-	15	CATERRPGTAYGYTF	TGTGCCACCGAACGAAGACCCGGGACAGCCTATGGCTACACCTTC
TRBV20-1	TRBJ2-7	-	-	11	CSAYDSYEQYF	TGCAGTGCCTATGACTCCTACGAGCAGTACTTC
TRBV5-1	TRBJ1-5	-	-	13	CASSLDGNQPQHF	TGCGCCAGCAGTTTGGACGGTAATCAGCCCCAGCATTTT
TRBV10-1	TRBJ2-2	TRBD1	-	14	CASSESGQGQKLFF	TGCGCCAGCAGTGAGTCTGGACAGGGCCAAAAGCTGTTTTTT
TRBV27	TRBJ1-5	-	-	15	CASSLGIRGGQPQHF	TGTGCCAGCAGTTTGGGCATCCGGGGTGGTCAGCCCCAGCATTTT
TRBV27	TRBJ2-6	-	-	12	CASSSGANVLTF	TGTGCCAGCAGTTCGGGGGCCAACGTCCTGACTTTC
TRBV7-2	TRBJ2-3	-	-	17	CASSLDTSAASTDTQYF	TGTGCCAGCAGCTTAGACACTTCGGCGGCTAGCACAGATACGCAGTATTTT
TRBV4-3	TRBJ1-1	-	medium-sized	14	CASSQDLAGAEAFF	TGCGCCAGCAGCCAAGATCTGGCCGGGGCTGAAGCTTTCTTT
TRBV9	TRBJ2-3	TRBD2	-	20	CASSYRGLLAGGPGTDTQYF	TGTGCCAGCAGCTACAGGGGGTTACTAGCGGGAGGGCCTGGCACAGATACGCAGTATTTT
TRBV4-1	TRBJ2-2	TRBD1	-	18	CASSQGRLGQGEPGELFF	TGCGCCAGCAGCCAAGGTCGTCTTGGGCAGGGGGAACCCGGGGAGCTGTTTTTT
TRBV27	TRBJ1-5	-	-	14	CASSLEGPRTAQHF	TGTGCCAGCAGTTTAGAGGGCCCAAGGACGGCCCAGCATTTT
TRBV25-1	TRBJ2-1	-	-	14	CASIGGGPSNEQFF	TGTGCCAGCATAGGGGGAGGGCCCTCCAATGAGCAGTTCTTC
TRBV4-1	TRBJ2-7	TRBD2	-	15	CASSPAGGRGDEQYF	TGCGCCAGCAGCCCCGCGGGGGGGCGGGGGGACGAGCAGTACTTC
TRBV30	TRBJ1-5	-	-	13	CAWGAGGNQPQHF	TGTGCCTGGGGGGCAGGAGGCAATCAGCCCCAGCATTTT
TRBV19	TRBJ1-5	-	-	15	CASSIGDSRNQPQHF	TGTGCCAGTAGTATAGGGGACTCCCGCAATCAGCCCCAGCATTTT
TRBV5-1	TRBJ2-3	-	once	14	CASSLRASTDTQYF	TGCGCCAGCAGCTTGAGAGCTAGCACAGATACGCAGTATTTT
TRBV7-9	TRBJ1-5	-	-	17	CASSKNPLTGFDQPQHF	TGTGCCAGCAGCAAGAACCCCCTAACAGGGTTTGATCAGCCCCAGCATTTT
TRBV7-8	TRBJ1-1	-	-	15	CASSLRQFGDTEAFF	TGTGCCAGCAGCTTACGACAGTTTGGGGACACTGAAGCTTTCTTT
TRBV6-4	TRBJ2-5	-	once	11	CAGGRQETQYF	TGTGCAGGAGGCCGGCAAGAGACCCAGTACTTC
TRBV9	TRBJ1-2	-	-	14	CASSPQTGNYGYTF	TGTGCCAGCAGCCCTCAGACAGGAAACTATGGCTACACCTTC
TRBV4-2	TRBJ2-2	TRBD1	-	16	CASSQGTGGFTGELFF	TGTGCCAGCAGCCAAGGGACAGGGGGCTTCACCGGGGAGCTGTTTTTT
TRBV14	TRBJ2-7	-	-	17	CASGPFSNLALSYEQYF	TGTGCCAGCGGACCCTTTTCAAACCTAGCCCTCTCCTACGAGCAGTACTTC
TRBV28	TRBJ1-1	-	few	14	CASRPRRTNTEAFF	TGTGCCAGCAGACCACGGCGGACAAACACTGAAGCTTTCTTT
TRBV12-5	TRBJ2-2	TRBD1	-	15	CASGRTGSNTGELFF	TGTGCTAGTGGCCGGACAGGCTCGAACACCGGGGAGCTGTTTTTT
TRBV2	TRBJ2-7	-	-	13	CASSDRSSYEQYF	TGTGCCAGCAGTGACCGCAGTTCCTACGAGCAGTACTTC
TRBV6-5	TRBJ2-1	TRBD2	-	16	CASSYQGLAKDNEQFF	TGTGCCAGCAGTTACCAAGGACTAGCGAAAGACAATGAGCAGTTCTTC
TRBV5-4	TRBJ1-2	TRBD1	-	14	CASSPTGARFIYTF	TGTGCCAGCAGCCCCACAGGGGCCAGATTCATCTACACCTTC
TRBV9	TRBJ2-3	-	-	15	CASSVGTGRTDTQYF	TGTGCCAGCAGCGTAGGAACAGGGCGCACAGATACGCAGTATTTT
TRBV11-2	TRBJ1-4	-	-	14	CASSFSGTNEKLFF	TGTGCCAGCAGCTTCTCCGGTACGAATGAAAAACTGTTTTTT
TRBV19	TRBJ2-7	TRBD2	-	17	CASSTGGGRGARYEQYF	TGTGCCAGTAGTACCGGCGGGGGGAGGGGGGCACGCTACGAGCAGTACTTC
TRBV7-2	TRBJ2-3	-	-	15	CASSLSGTSTDTQYF	TGTGCCAGCAGCTTAAGCGGTACTAGCACAGATACGCAGTATTTT
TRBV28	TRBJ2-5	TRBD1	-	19	CASSLRGTGGVWGQETQYF	TGTGCCAGCAGTCTGCGAGGGACAGGGGGCGTGTGGGGGCAAGAGACCCAGTACTTC
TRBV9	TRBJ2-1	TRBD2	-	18	CASSVDPSGRASYNEQFF	TGTGCCAGCAGCGTAGATCCTAGCGGGAGGGCCAGCTACAATGAGCAGTTCTTC